Following are 21 T cell receptor beta chains from one sample sequenced in a study of blood T cell repertoires in COVID-19. This table comes from immunoSEQ multiplex PCR, and its TCRdb copy is limited to in-frame clones, with some not included. The sample has 55,000 to 75,000 clones, approximately 84% seen once. The sample taken for sequencing was peripheral blood. The receptors come from a man aged 60 to 75 with COVID-19, enrolled during active disease.

CDR3 DNA: TGTGCCAGTAGTAAGGAGGCGACCCCTGGGGATACGCAGTATTTT. This codes for CASSKEATPGDTQYF. This chain joins TRBV19 and TRBJ2-3; D is perhaps TRBD2 (5 bases). The germline V gene has CDR1 LNHDA and CDR2 SQIVND (reference sequence). The CDR3 length is 15 residues. V was shortened by 4 bases and J by 6 bases, with 17 bases between the two germline ends.

J is TRBJ2-1 and V is TRBV7-6; TRBD1 might be the D (6 bases). The CDR3 runs to 15 residues. Germline CDR1 is SGHVS and CDR2 is FNYEAQ. V lost 5 bases and J lost 0, with 11 bases in between. The CDR3 DNA reads as TGTGCCAGCAGCGCGCAGGGGAACTCCTACAATGAGCAGTTCTTC. Translation: CASSAQGNSYNEQFF.

The V and J genes are TRBV3-1 (or the pseudogene TRBV3-2) and TRBJ2-3; 11 nucleotides match TRBD2. The V segment lost 4 bases and the J segment 4 bases; nucleotides outside the gene matches: 4. The CDR3 is 15 amino acids. Germline V gives CDR1 LGHDT, CDR2 YNNKEL (reference sequence). The CDR3 DNA follows: TGTGCCAGCAGCCCTAGCGGGGGGTCTGCAGATACGCAGTATTTT. This codes for CASSPSGGSADTQYF.

V gene TRBV7-9 combines with J gene TRBJ2-1; D is ambiguous. CDR3 size: 13 residues. Germline-derived CDR1 and CDR2 are SEHNR and FQNEAQ (reference sequence). Trimming left V 5 bases short and J 9 bases short, with 14 bases between. The CDR3 loop reads CASSPLASGEQFF. The CDR3 nucleotides are TGTGCCAGCAGCCCCCTTGCGTCAGGTGAGCAGTTCTTC.

This chain joins TRBV11-1 and TRBJ2-5, with D tentatively TRBD1 (6 bases). Between the trimmed V and J ends, which lost 3 bases and 2 bases, there was a span of 10 bases. Germline V CDR1 and CDR2: SGHAT, FQDESV (reference sequence). The CDR3 length is 14 residues. CDR3 DNA sequence: TGTGCCAGCAGCTTTGGACAGATTCAAGAGACCCAGTACTTC. This translates into CASSFGQIQETQYF.

The chain combines TRBV5-5 with TRBJ2-1; 7 nucleotides agree with TRBD2. This CDR3 has 15 amino acids. V was pared by 3 bases and J by 2 bases, with 5 bases of the junction left unmatched. CDR1 is SGHKS and CDR2 is YYEKEE in the germline V gene (reference sequence). In nucleotides, the CDR3 is TGTGCCAGCAGCTCTACTAGCGACCCCTACAATGAGCAGTTCTTC. This sequence encodes CASSSTSDPYNEQFF. The full variable domain, rest sourced from reference TRBV5-5 and TRBJ2-1, is DAGVTQSPTHLIKTRGQQVTLRCSPISGHKSVSWYQQVLGQGPQFIFQYYEKEERGRGNFPDRFSARQFPNYSSELNVNALLLGDSALYLCASSSTSDPYNEQFFGPGTRLTVL.

V and J are TRBV5-6 and TRBJ1-4; maybe TRBD1 (6 bases). Trimming removed 4 bases at V and 5 bases at J, with 12 bases between. This CDR3 region has 14 residues. The V gene's germline CDR1 is SGHDT and CDR2 YYEEEE. In nucleotides, the CDR3 is TGTGCCAGCAGCCGGACAGTGTACAATGAAAAACTGTTTTTT. Translating it yields CASSRTVYNEKLFF.

The chain has TRBV24-1 and TRBJ2-5; possibly TRBD1 for D (6 bases). The CDR3 covers 16 residues. V shed 2 bases and J shed 5 bases, with 17 bases lying between them. Germline V gives CDR1 KGHDR, CDR2 SFDVKD. CDR3 nucleotides: TGTGCCACCAGTGATTCAGCGACAGGAAAGAGGGAGACCCAGTACTTC. It translates to CATSDSATGKRETQYF.

The chain is built from TRBV30 and TRBJ1-2; tentative D call: TRBD1 (5 bases). V was clipped by 0 bases and J by 2 bases, with 13 bases between them. The CDR3 extends over 15 amino acids. Germline loops: CDR1 GTSNPN, CDR2 SVGIG (reference sequence). CDR3 region: CAWSVRYRPNYGYTF. The CDR3 region has the DNA TGTGCCTGGAGTGTACGGTACAGGCCCAACTATGGCTACACCTTC.

This chain uses TRBV24-1 with TRBJ1-2; no clear D gene. This CDR3 is built from 15 residues. CDR1 and CDR2 (germline): KGHDR, SFDVKD. V shed 6 bases and J shed 7 bases, with 20 bases lying between them. The CDR3 sequence is CATSPETARESGYTF. As DNA, the CDR3 is TGTGCCACCAGTCCGGAGACGGCCCGGGAGAGTGGCTACACCTTC.

The CDR3 protein is CASSPYGEDTIYF. The CDR3 nucleotides read TGTGCCAGCAGCCCCTACGGGGAGGACACCATATATTTT. The rearrangement uses TRBV3-1 (or the pseudogene TRBV3-2) and TRBJ1-3; no definite D call. The V and J ends lost 4 bases and 8 bases respectively, with 12 bases between them. CDR3 length: 13 residues. Germline loops: CDR1 LGHDT, CDR2 YNNKEL (reference sequence).

This clone is a singleton in its sample. The chain carries TRBV2 and TRBJ2-7; D might be TRBD1 (5 bases). Germline V CDR1 and CDR2: SNHLY, FYNNEI. Between the trimmed V and J ends, which lost 2 bases and 4 bases, there was a span of 15 bases. The CDR3 spans 15 residues. As DNA, the CDR3 is TGTGCCAGCAGTGAATCCCCCAGGGTCCCTTACGAGCAGTACTTC. The encoded protein is CASSESPRVPYEQYF.

For the CDR3, the DNA is TGTGCCAGCAGCTTAGAAGGGGCAGGGGGCATTGGCTACACCTTC. Its protein is CASSLEGAGGIGYTF. The chain links TRBV7-9 to TRBJ1-2; TRBD1 matches at 8 bases. The CDR3 is 15 residues long. Unmatched junction bases numbered 8, after V lost 1 base and J lost 7 bases. CDR1 and CDR2 from the germline V gene are SEHNR and FQNEAQ (reference sequence).

The rearrangement joins TRBV19 to TRBJ2-3, with unresolved D. The ends were cut back, 4 bases at V and 3 bases at J, with 14 bases in the middle. From germline, CDR1 is LNHDA and CDR2 SQIVND (reference sequence). This CDR3 is built from 15 residues. CDR3: CASSNFAEPTDTQYF. The CDR3 DNA is TGTGCCAGTAGTAATTTCGCGGAGCCAACAGATACGCAGTATTTT.

The rearrangement uses TRBV7-3 and TRBJ2-3; a possible D gene is TRBD2 (7 bases). The CDR3 loop spans 15 amino acids. Trimming pared 5 bases from V and 5 bases from J, leaving 17 bases between. Germline V gene lookup returns CDR1 SGHTA and CDR2 FQGTGA. CDR3 region: CASSGGLQGRDTQYF. In DNA form, the CDR3 reads TGTGCCAGCAGCGGGGGACTACAGGGACGAGATACGCAGTATTTT.

This clone was recorded a few times. The chain has TRBV18 and TRBJ1-1; 8 nucleotides line up with TRBD1. The junction had 9 bases not matched to a gene; V was cut back by 4 bases and J by 5 bases. This CDR3 has 15 residues. Germline V gives CDR1 KGHSH, CDR2 LQKENI. CDR3 sequence (DNA): TGTGCCAGCTCACTCCGAACAGGGGGAGAGACTGAAGCTTTCTTT. Protein product: CASSLRTGGETEAFF.

V and J are TRBV12-3 or TRBV12-4 and TRBJ1-3; no definite D call. The CDR3 has 12 residues. The V and J ends lost 6 bases and 8 bases respectively, with 11 bases between them. The CDR3 nucleotides read TGTGCCAGCAGCCTGGGAGGTGACACCATATATTTT. Translation: CASSLGGDTIYF.

The chain links TRBV5-4 to TRBJ2-7; TRBD2 is a possible D gene (6 bases). The germline V gene has CDR1 SGHNT and CDR2 YYREEE (reference sequence). The CDR3 sequence is 16 residues long. Trimming cost V 4 bases and J 6 bases, with 23 bases left between them. CDR3 in amino acids: CASSTRLGQRGTEQYF. The DNA of the CDR3 is TGTGCCAGCAGCACCAGACTAGGCCAGAGGGGTACCGAGCAGTACTTC.

In DNA, the CDR3 is TGCGCCAGCAGCAAGGGACAGGGGCGTCAGCCCCAGCATTTT. It is translated as CASSKGQGRQPQHF. The chain uses TRBV5-1 and TRBJ1-5; the match to TRBD1 covers 10 bases. V lost 4 bases to trimming and J lost 6 bases; unmatched junction nucleotides: 4. The CDR3 contains 14 residues. CDR1 SGHRS and CDR2 YFSETQ come from the germline V gene.

In DNA, the CDR3 is TGCGCCAGCAGGGCAGGGGGGAACACCGGGGAGCTGTTTTTT. Translated: CASRAGGNTGELFF. The rearrangement links TRBV5-1 to TRBJ2-2, with TRBD1 matching over 7 bases. This CDR3 is built from 14 residues. CDR1 SGHRS and CDR2 YFSETQ come from the germline V gene. Germline trimming cut 5 bases from V and 1 base from J; bases unmatched to any gene: 2. The variable domain in full, completed from reference TRBV5-1 and TRBJ2-2, reads KAGVTQTPRYLIKTRGQQVTLSCSPISGHRSVSWYQQTPGQGLQFLFEYFSETQRNKGNFPGRFSGRQFSNSRSEMNVSTLELGDSALYLCASRAGGNTGELFFGEGSRLTVL.

The chain has TRBV7-9 and TRBJ1-1; tentatively, D is TRBD1 (6 bases). V was cut by 5 bases and J by 8 bases, with 18 bases left in between. The CDR3 is made up of 14 amino acids. CDR1 and CDR2 (germline): SEHNR, FQNEAQ (reference sequence). This CDR3 is CASSPGGASAEAFF. The CDR3, as DNA: TGTGCCAGCAGCCCCGGGGGGGCCAGCGCCGAAGCTTTCTTT.